The T cell receptor beta chain described here comes from a study of cytomegalovirus exposure and HLA in healthy donors (dated by TCRdb to about 2017). As for the study more broadly: According to an earlier analysis of 587 of the donors, 150 million to 200 million T cells yielded over 100 million unique TCR beta sequences and less than 300 Gb of sequence data. Across roughly 420 genotyped donors of the cohort, an average of about 250,000 unique TCR beta nucleotide sequences per donor were sequenced, and roughly a sixth of those sequences were non-productive. A later genetic analysis took genome-wide SNP genotypes for about 55% of the roughly 700 donors and used that subset as a discovery cohort. The study combined high-throughput TCR immunosequencing, statistical association of individual TCRs with disease status, and machine learning to predict cytomegalovirus infection status. Because of strong linkage in the cohort, 5 or 6 DR-DQ haplotypes were treated as single units for association and clustering. The study used immunosequencing to profile the T cell repertoires of 600 to 850 subjects and linked those repertoires to cytomegalovirus serostatus. To study patterns of TCR occurrence, a later analysis re-analyzed previously published TCR beta repertoires from just over 650 donors and added high-resolution HLA genotyping. Class I and class II HLA loci were covered by the typing at four-digit resolution. An early release that covered roughly 600 HLA-typed donors contained approximately 300 gigabases of sequencing data and tens of millions of unique TCR sequences. The number of typed donors differed by locus: roughly 629-640 for A, B, C, DRB1 and DQB1; approximately 530 for DQA1; about 600 for DPA1; and roughly 450 for DPB1. All discovery cohort repertoires had been generated using a single sequencing platform. A separate validation cohort of roughly 130 different subjects was used in addition to the roughly 720-subject first cohort. In the later analysis, no new phenotypic data were used to find candidate immune exposures; instead, reliance was placed on TCR beta sequences and their occurrence across donors. In an earlier analysis of 550 to 700 of the donors, high-throughput TCR beta sequencing was used to judge whether each TCR beta V gene segment behaved as functional or pseudogenic. Donor age, sex, ethnicity and CMV serostatus were compiled together with the repertoire data. The study was designed to test whether signatures of past pathogen exposure could be identified by cataloging public T cell receptors. Among the roughly 390 genotyped donors, around 81% belonged to the genetic ancestry cluster associated with self-reported Caucasian donors.

The library was produced with the immunoSEQ multiplex PCR assay. For the multiplex PCR, a mixture combining 60 forward primers for TCR Vbeta segments and 13 reverse primers for TCR Jbeta segments was used. The CDR3 region of rearranged TCR beta genes was amplified from genomic DNA with a multiplex PCR assay. On the Illumina HiSeq System, the amplified TCR beta libraries were sequenced as 87-base-pair reads. Processing in the source paper ran as follows. In a later analysis, tens of millions of unique TCR beta chains were counted across the roughly 610 repertoires, and around 10 million of these chains were shared by at least two donors. To remove PCR and sequencing errors, raw reads were error-corrected and collapsed into unique sequences using a nearest-neighbor algorithm that merged closely related sequences. Alignment of CDR3 sequences to IMGT reference sequences was used to assign V, D and J gene segments. For a sequence to be retained, at least a six-nucleotide match to both a V gene segment and a J gene segment was required. A rearrangement was called productive if the CDR3 had no stop codons and remained in frame with V and J, and every other rearrangement was called non-productive. CDR3 was defined according to IMGT convention as the region running from the second conserved V-encoded cysteine to the conserved J-encoded phenylalanine. The earlier analysis of about 570 of the donors excluded any sequence lacking an unambiguous match to a single V gene segment. An earlier analysis of 587 of the donors called V segments functional above 56.7% productive rearrangements and segregating when the between-donor standard deviation exceeded 5%. A statistical classification framework was built to diagnose cytomegalovirus status from the catalog of TCR beta chain sequences. A later analysis assigned V and J genes by comparing TCR nucleotide sequences with IMGT/GENE-DB human TR gene sequences. The TCRdist pipeline was used in a later analysis to assign CDR3 sequences and most-parsimonious VDJ recombination scenarios. In a later analysis, each TCR beta chain was defined by its CDR3 amino acid sequence together with its V-gene family, and reads without a unique V-gene family were excluded. To address suspected cross-contamination and a sequencing artifact, a later analysis removed around 600 highly shared, low-generation-probability nucleotide sequences. For each public chain, a later analysis derived a clonal expansion index from normalized ranks of inferred template counts within each repertoire. Generation probabilities in a later analysis came from a VDJ recombination model fitted to out-of-frame rearrangements, and those results were checked against IGoR. In a later analysis, TCR-TCR, TCR-HLA and TCR-CMV co-occurrence was scored with hypergeometric tests, and a repertoire-size bias correction was applied to TCR pairs. A later analysis estimated false discovery rates by permuting HLA or CMV assignments 20 times. In a later analysis, co-occurring TCRs were grouped with DBSCAN, and TCRdist sequence similarity was added when clustering was performed within HLA-allele-positive subsets. Co-occurrence clustering excluded repertoires with fewer than 30,000 or more than 120,000 public chains, plus five with anomalous nucleotide sharing. Imported from immuneACCESS, the table was reduced by TCRdb to in-frame sequences with V and J called. These copies leave out some clones; in studies compared against another copy, an unresolved V gene accounts for under half, and the cause of the remainder is not known. Clone size and V and J calls were adopted from that table, with D and trimming inferred from the DNA. For this sample there are roughly 160,000 clones; about four fifths appear just once. Under 1.1% of the sample is taken by the ten largest.

The cohort was made up of 650 to 700 healthy bone marrow donors. At the time of sampling, all cohort members were nominally healthy, though unrecorded immune exposures were likely present. The donor tested CMV seronegative and was one of the 352 seronegative cohort members. A peripheral blood sample was collected from each donor, and TCR beta sequencing was performed on peripheral blood mononuclear cells. Genomic DNA extraction from the blood cell samples was performed with the Qiagen DNeasy Blood Extraction Kit. Broad study findings and their caveats: It was suggested by the authors that the approach could potentially be generalized to other disease states and immunological phenotypes. In this cohort, only TCR beta chains were sequenced, and detectable features were limited by the absence of alpha or paired-chain data. The presence/absence analyses assumed that sequencing depth was roughly uniform across donors, and that assumption may not be true. In a later analysis, TCR association rates were found to vary across HLA loci, with the most associated TCRs seen for DRB1 alleles and the fewest for HLA-C alleles. V-gene and J-gene trimming of TCR beta chains was associated with a missense DCLRE1C variant in a later genetic analysis, and the association was replicated in an independent cohort. Because the 87-base-pair reads could not distinguish some IMGT-functional V segments, including TRBV6-2 and TRBV6-3, those segments were excluded. In an earlier analysis of approximately 590 of the donors, most TCR beta V segments appeared in productive rearrangements about 87% or about 30% of the time, broadly matching IMGT annotations. Strong co-occurrence of HLA alleles, especially DR and DQ, made assigning TCR associations to individual alleles difficult. In a later genetic analysis, fewer N-insertions in productive TCRs were reported among donors in an Asian-associated ancestry cluster than the approximately 670-donor mean. A later analysis found that HLA-associated TCR beta chains were more clonally expanded and had lower generation probabilities than equally common non-associated chains. Linkage disequilibrium might explain the correlated functional status among segregating V segments, but an unknown experimental factor could not be ruled out. CMV serostatus was the only immune exposure information available for the cohort. Three of the identified cytomegalovirus-associated TCR beta chains were confirmed in vitro to be specific for cytomegalovirus antigens. The sequencing pipeline was judged likely to have produced a cluster of highly shared sequence variants as a technical artifact. The classifier was reported to diagnose cytomegalovirus status with high specificity and sensitivity in both the original cohort and the validation cohort. Specific HLA alleles were associated with 15,000 to 20,000 TCR beta sequences at a false discovery rate of 0.05 in a later analysis. While some public TCRs were present in many individuals, most TCR sequences turned up only very rarely across donors. Several of the top co-occurrence clusters appeared to be linked to parvovirus B19, influenza, CMV and Epstein-Barr virus, according to a later analysis. The study listed 170 or so TCR beta chains as associated with cytomegalovirus. Because HLA typing was missing for some donors at each locus, association tests included only the typed subset. A later analysis found that most CMV-associated TCR beta chains appeared HLA-restricted, with HLA associations seemingly driven largely by CMV exposure. A further reported finding was that TCR beta sequences accurately predicted the HLA-A and HLA-B alleles for most subjects in the first cohort. Because counts were too low, roughly 17 rarely observed V segments, including chromosome 9 orphons, were left out of the earlier analysis of about 620 of the donors.

CDR1 and CDR2 (LNHDA, SQIVND) derive from the germline V gene (reference sequence). Measured from the cysteine to the phenylalanine, the CDR3 is 14 residues long. The entry retains the CDR3 DNA only, 42 bases that are in frame from base 1. Trimming removed 6 bases from V and 4 bases from J, leaving 15 bases between the germline ends. In regard to this clone: Its antigen is unknown. One base away there is no much larger clone; base qualities are not given.

The sequence was collected from a man aged 25-45 years in good health and CMV-seronegative. The sample was PBMCs. The sequence links TRBV19 to TRBJ1-1; there is no confident call for the D gene. The sequenced DNA: TGTGCCAGTAGATGGGGTGGCGGGAGCACTGAAGCTTTCTTT. Its translation is CASRWGGGSTEAFF.